Presented here are 23 T cell receptor beta chains from one specimen sequenced in a study of Graves' ophthalmopathy and Graves' hyperthyroidism (dated 2018 in TCRdb). The sample was run on an Illumina HiSeq 2000. TCR beta CDR3 regions were amplified from RNA transcripts for repertoire sequencing. The first round was an RT-PCR using HTBI primers with the Qiagen OneStep RT-PCR kit, and this first round was followed by a second-round multiplex PCR, then size selection and purification. TCRdb handled the public reads itself, with Q25 trimming in fastp and clone calling in MiXCR, and kept productive beta chains. Identical CDR3 proteins give one entry, which carries the most common genes and DNA. In all, the sample holds roughly 610,000 distinct CDR3 sequences, and 22% of those were seen once. Of the sample, more than 5.5% is held by the ten largest clones. Sequencing used peripheral blood. The receptors were sampled from a young woman with stable Graves' hyperthyroidism. Some clones in this sample may be carry-over from other donors' samples. Donor details come from another sample of the same person, matched by shared clones.

This chain connects TRBV10-3 to TRBJ2-2, with TRBD2 identical over 8 bases. The germline CDR1 and CDR2 sequences are ENHRY and SYGVKD. The junction had 11 bases not matched to a gene; V was cut back by 10 bases and J by 1 base. The CDR3 consists of 16 residues. CDR3 in amino acids: CATSPREGRNTGELFF. CDR3 sequence (DNA): TGTGCCACCAGCCCCCGGGAGGGTAGGAACACCGGGGAGCTGTTTTTT.

In this sample, this clonotype turned up many times. The chain employs TRBV4-1 and TRBJ1-5; D is undetermined. The CDR3 spans 13 residues. The germline V gene has CDR1 MGHRA and CDR2 YSYEKL. V was clipped by 4 bases and J by 9 bases, with 13 bases between them. CDR3 residues: CASSLFGPGPQHF. In DNA form, the CDR3 reads TGCGCCAGCAGCCTGTTCGGTCCCGGGCCCCAGCATTTT.

Ten or more counts support this clonotype. CDR3: CASSQDRGDTGELFF. CDR3 in DNA: TGTGCCAGCAGCCAAGATAGGGGGGACACCGGGGAGCTGTTTTTT. V is TRBV4-2 and J is TRBJ2-2, with D perhaps assigned TRBD1 or TRBD2 (6 bases each). This CDR3 region has 15 residues. Looked up from germline, CDR1 is LGHNA and CDR2 is YNFKEQ. Trimming removed 0 bases from V and 3 bases from J, with 8 bases in between.

This clonotype was found many times. This chain uses TRBV5-1 with TRBJ1-1; D perhaps matches TRBD1 (6 bases). This CDR3 contains 15 residues. In germline, CDR1 is SGHRS, CDR2 YFSETQ. V lost 1 base to trimming and J lost 3 bases, with 13 bases between them. CDR3: CASSLRPEGDTEAFF. DNA for the CDR3: TGCGCCAGCAGCTTGAGGCCCGAGGGGGACACTGAAGCTTTCTTT.

A remark on this clonotype: A much larger clone lies one base from this, so it may be a read error. The V and J genes are TRBV5-5 and TRBJ1-2; D call uncertain. CDR1 and CDR2 from the germline V gene are SGHKS and YYEKEE (reference sequence). Trimming pared 4 bases from V and 0 bases from J, leaving 7 bases between. This CDR3 is built from 13 residues. The CDR3 region is CASSPETNYGYTF. Written as DNA, the CDR3 is TGTGCCAGCAGCCCGGAGACTAACTATGGCTACACCTTC.

Details on this clonotype: This may arise from a read error, as a much more abundant clone is one base away. The rearrangement uses TRBV12-3 or TRBV12-4 and TRBJ1-1, with D possibly TRBD1 on 6 matching bases. CDR3 length: 19 residues. The CDR3 sequence: CASSLDLTDRIAGNTESFF. The CDR3 DNA sequence: TGTGCCAGCAGTTTAGACCTTACGGACAGAATAGCGGGGAACACTGAATCTTTCTTT.

This clonotype was recorded at least ten times. The chain combines TRBV11-2 with TRBJ1-1; D is uncertain. Trimming removed 4 bases from V and 3 bases from J, with 6 bases in between. Germline values: CDR1 SGHAT, CDR2 FQNNGV. CDR3 length: 12 residues. CDR3 bases: TGTGCCAGCAGCTCGCGGGACACTGAAGCTTTCTTT. As protein: CASSSRDTEAFF.

The table lists this clonotype with many counts. J is TRBJ2-5 and V is TRBV28, with 8 bases identical to TRBD1. The CDR3 totals 14 residues. J gave up 4 bases and V 6 bases, and 7 bases lay outside the gene matches. The germline V gene encodes CDR1 MDHEN and CDR2 SYDVKM. The CDR3, as DNA: TGTGCCAGCAGCGACAGGGGAGTAGGAGAGACCCAGTACTTC. Protein: CASSDRGVGETQYF.

This clonotype came up many times. The CDR3: CAISPGQGSPYEQYF. The DNA for the CDR3 is TGTGCCATCAGCCCGGGACAGGGTTCCCCCTACGAGCAGTACTTC. The rearrangement uses TRBV10-3 and TRBJ2-7, with 9 bases aligning to TRBD1. Germline V lookup: CDR1 ENHRY, CDR2 SYGVKD. This CDR3 contains 15 residues. V dropped 6 bases and J dropped 2; count of bases not matched to a gene: 8.

This clonotype was found many times. The rearrangement links TRBV30 to TRBJ1-2; D gene uncertain. Trimming stripped 7 bases from V and 8 bases from J, with 11 bases between. Germline V gene sequence: CDR1 GTSNPN, CDR2 SVGIG (reference sequence). The CDR3 runs 10 residues. In DNA form, the CDR3 reads TGTGCCTTCAGCCCGCCAGGCTACACCTTC. Its translation: CAFSPPGYTF.

This clonotype was seen repeatedly, ten times or more. The rearrangement uses TRBV24-1 and TRBJ2-5; D call uncertain. Germline assignment: CDR1 KGHDR and CDR2 SFDVKD. The CDR3 sequence is 14 residues long. The V gene lost 3 bases and the J gene lost 1 base, with 8 bases spanning the gap. This CDR3 is CATSDGTVQETQYF. In DNA, the CDR3 is TGTGCCACCAGTGATGGAACAGTCCAAGAGACCCAGTACTTC.

This clonotype showed up many times. Given a much more abundant clone one base away, this may be a read error. The gene calls are TRBV6-1 and TRBJ2-7; D is unclear. Germline CDR1 is MNHNS and CDR2 is SASEGT. Trimming removed 6 bases at V and 0 bases at J, with 3 bases between. The CDR3 has 11 residues. For the CDR3, the DNA is TGTGCCAGCAGGACCTCCTACGAGCAGTACTTC. It encodes CASRTSYEQYF.

This chain uses TRBV3-1 with TRBJ1-2; 8 bases are shared with TRBD1. The CDR3 is 14 residues long. With 3 bases clipped from V and 2 bases from J, the junction kept 2 bases outside the gene matches. Germline V gives CDR1 LGHDT, CDR2 YNNKEL (reference sequence). The CDR3 DNA sequence: TGTGCCAGCAGCCACAGGGACAGGAACTATGGCTACACCTTC. Amino acid sequence: CASSHRDRNYGYTF.

The CDR3 sequence is CASSFSGLLDYTF. The CDR3 nucleotides read TGTGCCAGCAGTTTTTCAGGTCTGCTTGACTACACCTTC. This chain connects TRBV6-2 or TRBV6-3 to TRBJ1-2; D is unclear. The CDR3 is made up of 13 amino acids. Trimming left V 4 bases short and J 10 bases short, with 16 bases between. Germline loops: CDR1 MNHEY, CDR2 SVGEGT.

In regard to this clonotype: This may stem from a read error, because a much larger clone lies one nucleotide away. The V gene is TRBV7-8, the J gene TRBJ1-1; no clear D gene. The CDR3 covers 14 residues. V dropped 3 bases and J dropped 2 bases, with 10 bases sitting between them. Germline loops: CDR1 SGHVS, CDR2 FQNEAQ. The CDR3 here is CASSLGITNTEAFF. CDR3 coding DNA: TGTGCCAGCAGCTTGGGCATAACCAACACTGAAGCTTTCTTT.

Ten or more counts support this clonotype. This chain uses TRBV7-2 with TRBJ1-1; D uncertain. V lost 1 base to trimming and J lost 6 bases, with 15 bases between them. CDR1 is SGHTA, CDR2 FQGNSA, per germline. This CDR3 has 15 amino acids. The CDR3 DNA sequence: TGTGCCAGCAGCTTAGTTGTTGGCGGTTTCCCTGAAGCTTTCTTT. Protein sequence: CASSLVVGGFPEAFF.

The gene calls are TRBV2 and TRBJ2-5, with unresolved D. V gave up 7 bases and J gave up 5 bases, with 14 bases separating them. Germline CDR1 reads SNHLY; CDR2 reads FYNNEI. CDR3 size: 13 residues. CDR3 sequence reads: CASNSFGGETQYF. The CDR3 region has the DNA TGTGCCAGCAATTCTTTCGGCGGCGAGACCCAGTACTTC.

This clonotype was seen repeatedly, ten times or more. The chain links TRBV12-3 or TRBV12-4 to TRBJ2-7; maybe TRBD2 (5 bases). The length of the CDR3 is 13 residues. Trimming pared 2 bases from V and 6 bases from J, leaving 11 bases between. The DNA for the CDR3 is TGTGCCAGCAGTTTAACTAGGTTGGGCGAGCAGTACTTC. Translated, it gives CASSLTRLGEQYF.

This clonotype was seen many times. In DNA, the CDR3 is TGTGCCAGCAGTTTCAGGGCAGGGGCCTACGAGCAGTACTTC. As protein: CASSFRAGAYEQYF. V and J are TRBV12-3 or TRBV12-4 and TRBJ2-7, with a weak D call TRBD1 (6 bases). The ends were cut back, 3 bases at V and 2 bases at J, with 11 bases in the middle. The CDR3 covers 14 residues.

This clonotype was seen more than once but under ten times. The rearrangement uses TRBV5-1 and TRBJ2-4; TRBD1 matches at 7 bases. Unmatched junction bases numbered 9, after V lost 6 bases and J lost 6 bases. CDR1 and CDR2 (germline): SGHRS, YFSETQ. The CDR3 covers 14 residues. The CDR3: CASKMTGTPNIQYF. The DNA of the CDR3 is TGCGCCAGCAAGATGACAGGGACCCCAAACATTCAGTACTTC.

This clonotype was observed at least ten times. This sequence joins TRBV14 and TRBJ2-5; 8 nucleotides align to TRBD1. This CDR3 contains 15 residues. With 4 bases clipped from V and 5 bases from J, the junction kept 9 bases outside the gene matches. CDR1 is SGHDN, CDR2 FVKESK, per germline. CDR3 nucleotides: TGTGCCAGCAGCCCGACACCCGACAGGGGTGAGACCCAGTACTTC. It translates to CASSPTPDRGETQYF.

The sample holds a few counts of this clonotype. This chain joins TRBV6-5 and TRBJ2-7; 8 nucleotides agree with TRBD1. J gave up 6 bases and V 4 bases, and 11 bases lay outside the gene matches. Germline V gene lookup returns CDR1 MNHEY and CDR2 SVGAGI. The CDR3 has 15 amino acids. CDR3 in DNA: TGTGCCAGCAGTTCCCCGACAGGGGCGGGTGTCGAGCAGTACTTC. Translated, it gives CASSSPTGAGVEQYF.

The rearrangement links TRBV7-8 to TRBJ2-7; no definite D call. The V gene's germline CDR1 is SGHVS and CDR2 FQNEAQ. This CDR3 spans 13 amino acids. Trimming took 5 bases from V and 2 from J, leaving 10 bases between them. CDR3 sequence reads: CASSVLPTYEQYF. The CDR3, as DNA: TGTGCCAGCAGCGTCCTACCGACCTACGAGCAGTACTTC.